A single sample gave rise to the 10 T cell receptor beta chains below, sequenced in a study of blood T cell repertoires in COVID-19. Sequencing used immunoSEQ multiplex PCR; TCRdb keeps in-frame clones, though not all of them. The sample has around 320,000 clones; roughly 85% are singletons. The material sequenced was peripheral blood. These receptors were taken from a human donor in a cohort sampled during active COVID-19.

The chain uses TRBV11-2 and TRBJ1-2; possibly TRBD1 for D (6 bases). The CDR3 loop spans 14 amino acids. Trimming removed 6 bases from V and 3 bases from J, with 14 bases in between. CDR1 SGHAT and CDR2 FQNNGV come from the germline V gene. Here the CDR3 DNA reads TGTGCCAGCAGTCCCTTCGGGACACACTATGGCTACACCTTC. Its protein product is CASSPFGTHYGYTF.

The genes are TRBV11-3 and TRBJ2-3, with 9 bases that match TRBD2. The germline CDR1 and CDR2 sequences are SGHNT and YENEEA. The CDR3 contains 16 residues. V was pared by 1 base and J by 2 bases, with 4 bases of the junction left unmatched. CDR3 in amino acids: CASSLGGGGNTDTQYF. In nucleotides, the CDR3 is TGTGCCAGCAGCTTAGGCGGGGGGGGAAACACAGATACGCAGTATTTT.

The chain recombines TRBV15 with TRBJ1-2, with D perhaps matching TRBD1 (5 bases). CDR1 and CDR2 from the germline V gene are LNHNV and YYDKDF (reference sequence). The CDR3 is made up of 13 amino acids. The ends were cut back, 3 bases at V and 10 bases at J, with 15 bases in the middle. The CDR3 nucleotides read TGTGCCACCAGCAGTGAGACTTCGGGGGACTACACCTTC. This codes for CATSSETSGDYTF.

In DNA form, the CDR3 reads TGTGCCAGCAGCCGGATTGGGGCCCGAGAAGCTTTCTTT. Translated: CASSRIGAREAFF. The chain uses TRBV5-4 and TRBJ1-1; D possibly corresponds to TRBD1 (5 bases). Germline lookup yields CDR1 SGHNT and CDR2 YYREEE (reference sequence). V was cut by 4 bases and J by 8 bases, with 15 bases left in between. The CDR3 totals 13 residues.

This chain uses TRBV20-1 with TRBJ1-1; D ambiguous. The germline CDR1 and CDR2 sequences are DFQATT and SNEGSKA (reference sequence). CDR3 length: 11 amino acids. The chain's CDR3 is CSTLMNTEAFF. The CDR3 bases are TGCAGCACATTAATGAACACTGAAGCTTTCTTT.

The V call is TRBV9, the J call TRBJ2-1; 16 bases map to TRBD2. The V gene end was trimmed by 4 bases and the J gene end by 8 bases; junction bases not matched to a gene: 6. Germline V gene data show CDR1 as SGDLS and CDR2 as YYNGEE. The length of the CDR3 is 16 residues. The chain's CDR3 is CASSFGTSGGADEQFF. The DNA for the CDR3 is TGTGCCAGCAGCTTTGGGACTAGCGGGGGGGCCGATGAGCAGTTCTTC.

V and J are TRBV19 and TRBJ1-2, with 9 bases aligning to TRBD1. Trimming took 5 bases from V and 4 from J; bases not matched to a gene: 20. Germline V lookup: CDR1 LNHDA, CDR2 SQIVND (reference sequence). The CDR3 length is 19 residues. CDR3 bases: TGTGCCAGTAGTCCGATGACGGGACAGGGTTCCGATTCTGGCTATGGCTACACCTTC. This codes for CASSPMTGQGSDSGYGYTF.

As DNA, the CDR3 is TGTGCCAGCAGCTTAGTCAACAGGGGGCTTAAGGGCTACACCTTC. Its translation: CASSLVNRGLKGYTF. The rearrangement uses TRBV7-9 and TRBJ1-2, with 9 bases that match TRBD1. Germline V gene lookup returns CDR1 SEHNR and CDR2 FQNEAQ (reference sequence). The CDR3 runs 15 residues. Losses at the gene ends were 1 base for V and 8 bases for J; bases not matched to a gene: 8.

The chain is built from TRBV19 and TRBJ1-1; TRBD1 matches 7 bases. Germline loops: CDR1 LNHDA, CDR2 SQIVND (reference sequence). The trim removed 5 bases at V and 1 base at J, leaving 10 bases unmatched. The CDR3 covers 16 residues. As DNA, the CDR3 is TGTGCCAGTAGTCACCCGGGACAGATACGGAACACTGAAGCTTTCTTT. It translates to CASSHPGQIRNTEAFF.

The rearrangement links TRBV10-3 to TRBJ2-1; 7 bases are shared with TRBD1. This CDR3 has 16 residues. Germline V CDR1 and CDR2: ENHRY, SYGVKD. V lost 2 bases, J lost 3 bases, and 7 bases stayed unmatched. DNA of the CDR3: TGTGCCATCAGTGAGCGGGGACAGATTCACTACAATGAGCAGTTCTTC. As protein: CAISERGQIHYNEQFF.